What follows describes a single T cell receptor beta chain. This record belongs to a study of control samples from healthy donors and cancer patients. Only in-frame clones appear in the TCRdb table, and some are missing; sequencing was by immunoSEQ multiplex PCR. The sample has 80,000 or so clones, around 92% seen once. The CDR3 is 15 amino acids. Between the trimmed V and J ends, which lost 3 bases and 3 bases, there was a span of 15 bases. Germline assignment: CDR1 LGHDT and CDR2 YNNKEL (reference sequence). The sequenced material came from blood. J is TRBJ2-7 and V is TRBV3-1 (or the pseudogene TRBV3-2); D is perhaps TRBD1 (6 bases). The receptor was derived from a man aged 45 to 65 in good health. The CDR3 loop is CASSHSGTTIYEQYF. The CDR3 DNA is TGTGCCAGCAGCCACTCCGGGACAACAATCTACGAGCAGTACTTC.